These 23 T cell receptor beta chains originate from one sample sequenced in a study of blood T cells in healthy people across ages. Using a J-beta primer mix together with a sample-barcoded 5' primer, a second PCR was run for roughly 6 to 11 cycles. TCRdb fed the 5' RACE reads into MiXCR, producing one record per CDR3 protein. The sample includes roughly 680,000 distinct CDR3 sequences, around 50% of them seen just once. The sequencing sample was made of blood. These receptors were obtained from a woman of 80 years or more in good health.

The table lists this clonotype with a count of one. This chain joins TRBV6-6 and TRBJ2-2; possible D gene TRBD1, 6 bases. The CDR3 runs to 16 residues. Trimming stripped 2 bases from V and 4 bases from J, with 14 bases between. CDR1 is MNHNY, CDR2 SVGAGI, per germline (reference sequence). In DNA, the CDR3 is TGTGCCAGCAGTTACGCCTCGGGACACCCCACCGGGGAGCTGTTTTTT. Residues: CASSYASGHPTGELFF.

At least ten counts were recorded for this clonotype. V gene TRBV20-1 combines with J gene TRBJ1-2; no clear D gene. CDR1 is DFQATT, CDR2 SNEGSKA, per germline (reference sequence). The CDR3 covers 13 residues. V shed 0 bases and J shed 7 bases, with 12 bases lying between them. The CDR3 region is CSARDGGMGGYTF. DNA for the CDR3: TGCAGTGCTAGAGATGGAGGGATGGGTGGCTACACCTTC.

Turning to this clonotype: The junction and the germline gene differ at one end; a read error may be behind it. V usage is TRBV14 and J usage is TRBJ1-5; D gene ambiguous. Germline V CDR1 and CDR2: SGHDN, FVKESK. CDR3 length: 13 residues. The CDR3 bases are TGTGCCGGCAGCCGGACCTTCAATCAGCCCCAGCATTTT. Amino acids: CAGSRTFNQPQHF.

CDR3 sequence reads: CAWSLAEETQYF. CDR3 sequence (DNA): TGTGCCTGGAGTTTGGCAGAAGAGACCCAGTACTTC. The chain couples TRBV30 to TRBJ2-5; D not certain. This CDR3 is 12 amino acids long. Trimming took 2 bases from V and 3 from J, leaving 7 bases between them. Germline values: CDR1 GTSNPN, CDR2 SVGIG (reference sequence).

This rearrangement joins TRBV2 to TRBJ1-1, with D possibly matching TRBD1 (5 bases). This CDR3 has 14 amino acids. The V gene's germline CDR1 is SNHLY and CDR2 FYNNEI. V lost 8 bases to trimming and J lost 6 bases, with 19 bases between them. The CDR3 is CASRPQGRGAEAFF. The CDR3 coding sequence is TGTGCCAGCCGCCCCCAGGGACGGGGAGCTGAAGCTTTCTTT.

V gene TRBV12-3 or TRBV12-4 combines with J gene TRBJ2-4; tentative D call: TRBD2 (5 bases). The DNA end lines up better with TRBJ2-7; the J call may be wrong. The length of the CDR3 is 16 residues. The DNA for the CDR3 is TGTGCCAGCAGTTTAGCGCGGGCACGTTACCCCTACGAGCAGTACTTC. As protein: CASSLARARYPYEQYF.

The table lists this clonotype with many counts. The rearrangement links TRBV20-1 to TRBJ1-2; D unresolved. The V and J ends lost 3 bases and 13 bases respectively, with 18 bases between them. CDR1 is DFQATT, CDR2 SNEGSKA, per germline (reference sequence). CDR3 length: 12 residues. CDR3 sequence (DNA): TGCAGTGCTAGGGCCCCCCCCAAAGCGAGCACCTTC. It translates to CSARAPPKASTF.

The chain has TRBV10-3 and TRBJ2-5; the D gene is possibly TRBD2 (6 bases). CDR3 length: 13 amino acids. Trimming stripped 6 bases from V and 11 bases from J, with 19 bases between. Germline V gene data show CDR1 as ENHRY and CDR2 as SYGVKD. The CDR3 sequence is CAIRRREESEQYF. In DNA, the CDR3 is TGTGCCATCAGAAGAAGGGAGGAGAGTGAGCAGTACTTC.

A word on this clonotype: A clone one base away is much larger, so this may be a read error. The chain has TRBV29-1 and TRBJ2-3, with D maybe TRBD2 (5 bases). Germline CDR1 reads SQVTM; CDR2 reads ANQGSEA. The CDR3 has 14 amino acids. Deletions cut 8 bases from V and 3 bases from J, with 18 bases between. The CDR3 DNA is TGCAGCTCCCTCCGGCTAGCCCGTACAGATACGCAGTATTTT. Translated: CSSLRLARTDTQYF.

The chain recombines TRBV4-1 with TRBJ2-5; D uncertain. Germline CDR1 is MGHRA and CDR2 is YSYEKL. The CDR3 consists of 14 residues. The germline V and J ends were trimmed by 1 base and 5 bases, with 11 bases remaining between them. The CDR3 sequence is CASSQAGLEETQYF. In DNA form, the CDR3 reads TGCGCCAGCAGCCAAGCCGGGTTGGAGGAGACCCAGTACTTC.

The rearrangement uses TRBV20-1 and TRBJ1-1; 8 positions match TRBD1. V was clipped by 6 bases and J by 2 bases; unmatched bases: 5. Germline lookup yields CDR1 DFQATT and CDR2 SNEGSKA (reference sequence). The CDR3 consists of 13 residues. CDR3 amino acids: CSAPTGVNTEAFF. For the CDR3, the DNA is TGCAGTGCCCCGACAGGGGTTAACACTGAAGCTTTCTTT.

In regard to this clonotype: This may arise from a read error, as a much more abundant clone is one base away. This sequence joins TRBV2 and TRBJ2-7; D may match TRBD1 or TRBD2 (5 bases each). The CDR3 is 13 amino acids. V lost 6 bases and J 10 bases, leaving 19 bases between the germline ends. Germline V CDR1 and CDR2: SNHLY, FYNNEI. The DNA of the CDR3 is TGTGCCAGCAGGGATGGGGGAAGGAGACACCAGTACTTC. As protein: CASRDGGRRHQYF. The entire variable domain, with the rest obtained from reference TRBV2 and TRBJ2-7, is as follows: EPEVTQTPSHQVTQMGQEVILRCVPISNHLYFYWYRQILGQKVEFLVSFYNNEISEKSEIFDDQFSVERPDGSNFTLKIRSTKLEDSAMYFCASRDGGRRHQYFGPGTRLTVT.

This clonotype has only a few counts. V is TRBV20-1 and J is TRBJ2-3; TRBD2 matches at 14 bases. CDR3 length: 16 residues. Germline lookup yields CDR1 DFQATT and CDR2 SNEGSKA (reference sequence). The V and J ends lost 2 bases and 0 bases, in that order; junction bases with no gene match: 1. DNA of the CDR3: TGCAGTGCTAGAAGACTAGCGGGAGGGAGCACAGATACGCAGTATTTT. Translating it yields CSARRLAGGSTDTQYF.

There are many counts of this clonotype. The CDR3 DNA sequence: TGCGCCAGCAGCTTGGGGGTATTTGGCTCCTACAATGAGCAGTTCTTC. This codes for CASSLGVFGSYNEQFF. The chain combines TRBV5-1 with TRBJ2-1, with unresolved D. This CDR3 comprises 16 residues. The germline V gene encodes CDR1 SGHRS and CDR2 YFSETQ. V lost 0 bases to trimming and J lost 0 bases, with 10 bases between them.

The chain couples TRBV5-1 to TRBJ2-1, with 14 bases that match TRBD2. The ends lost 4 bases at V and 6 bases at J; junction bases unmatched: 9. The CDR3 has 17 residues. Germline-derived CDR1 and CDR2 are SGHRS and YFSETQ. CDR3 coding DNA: TGCGCCAGCAGCCCCTGGGGGACTAGCGGGAGTGCCAATGAGCAGTTCTTC. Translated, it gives CASSPWGTSGSANEQFF.

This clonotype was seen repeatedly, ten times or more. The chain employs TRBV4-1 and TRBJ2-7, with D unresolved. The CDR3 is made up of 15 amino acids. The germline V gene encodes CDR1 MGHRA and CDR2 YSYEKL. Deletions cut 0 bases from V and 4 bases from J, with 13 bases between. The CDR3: CASSQDRQARYEQYF. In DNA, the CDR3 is TGCGCCAGCAGCCAAGATAGGCAGGCCAGGTACGAGCAGTACTTC.

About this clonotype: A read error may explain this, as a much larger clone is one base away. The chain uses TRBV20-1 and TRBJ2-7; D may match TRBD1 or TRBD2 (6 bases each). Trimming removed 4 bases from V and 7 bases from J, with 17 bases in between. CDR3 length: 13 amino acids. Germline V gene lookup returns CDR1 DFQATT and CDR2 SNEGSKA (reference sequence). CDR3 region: CSAMGGSYNEQYF. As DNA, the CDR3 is TGCAGTGCTATGGGGGGCTCCTACAATGAGCAGTACTTC.

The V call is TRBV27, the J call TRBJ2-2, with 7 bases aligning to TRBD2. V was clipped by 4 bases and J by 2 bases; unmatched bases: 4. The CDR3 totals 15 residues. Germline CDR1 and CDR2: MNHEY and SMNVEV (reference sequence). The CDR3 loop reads CASSYLAANTGELFF. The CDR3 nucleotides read TGTGCCAGCAGTTACCTAGCGGCAAACACCGGGGAGCTGTTTTTT.

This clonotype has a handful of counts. The CDR3 reads CASSLGRGIQETQYF. The CDR3 nucleotides are TGCGCCAGCAGCTTGGGGCGGGGGATCCAAGAGACCCAGTACTTC. This chain links TRBV5-1 with TRBJ2-5, with 7 bases that match TRBD2. Per the germline V gene, CDR1 is SGHRS and CDR2 is YFSETQ. This CDR3 spans 15 amino acids. V was pared by 0 bases and J by 1 base, with 3 bases of the junction left unmatched.

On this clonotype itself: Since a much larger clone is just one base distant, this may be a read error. The DNA of the CDR3 is TGCGCCAGCAGCTTGGAGGGACGAGAAGATGGCTACACCTTC. It yields the protein CASSLEGREDGYTF. The gene calls are TRBV5-1 and TRBJ1-2; D perhaps matches TRBD1 (5 bases). V was shortened by 0 bases and J by 6 bases, with 12 bases between the two germline ends. The CDR3 extends over 14 amino acids. CDR1 is SGHRS, CDR2 YFSETQ, per germline.

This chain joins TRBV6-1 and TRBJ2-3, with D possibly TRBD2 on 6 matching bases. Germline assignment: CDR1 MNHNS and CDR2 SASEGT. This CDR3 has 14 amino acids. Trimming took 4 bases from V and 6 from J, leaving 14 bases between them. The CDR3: CASSATSYADTQYF. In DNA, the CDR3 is TGTGCCAGCAGTGCGACTAGTTATGCGGATACGCAGTATTTT.

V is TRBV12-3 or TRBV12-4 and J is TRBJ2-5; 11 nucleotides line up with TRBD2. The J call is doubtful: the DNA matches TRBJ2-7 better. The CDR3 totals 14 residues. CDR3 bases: TGTGCCAGCAGAGACACTAGCGGGAGTAGCGAGCAGTACTTC. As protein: CASRDTSGSSEQYF.

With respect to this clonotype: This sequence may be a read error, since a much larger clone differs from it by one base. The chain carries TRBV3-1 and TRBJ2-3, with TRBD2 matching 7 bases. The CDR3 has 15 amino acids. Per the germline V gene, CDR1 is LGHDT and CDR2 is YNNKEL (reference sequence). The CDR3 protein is CASGQRAGATDTQYF. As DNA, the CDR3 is TGTGCCAGCGGCCAACGCGCGGGAGCCACAGATACGCAGTATTTT.